This T cell receptor beta chain was sequenced in a study of cytomegalovirus exposure and HLA in healthy donors (dated by TCRdb to 2016 to 2017). Notes on the research overall: An earlier analysis of roughly 500 of the donors reported 250 to 300 Gb of sequence data and around 120 million unique TCR beta sequences obtained from roughly 180 million T cells. In addition to the first cohort of 666 subjects, a separate validation cohort of 120 different subjects was used. High-throughput TCR immunosequencing, statistical association of individual TCRs with disease status, and machine learning were combined to predict cytomegalovirus infection status. Class I and class II HLA loci were covered by the typing at four-digit resolution. Donor age, sex, ethnicity and CMV serostatus were compiled together with the repertoire data. A later analysis re-examined previously published TCR beta repertoires from over 500 donors and added high-resolution HLA genotyping to investigate patterns of TCR occurrence. The number of typed donors differed by locus: about 620-640 for A, B, C, DRB1 and DQB1; approximately 520 for DQA1; some 590 for DPA1; and roughly 470 for DPB1. Roughly five DR-DQ haplotypes were treated as single units for association and clustering because of strong linkage in the cohort. In an earlier analysis of roughly 600 of the donors, high-throughput TCR beta sequencing was used to judge whether each TCR beta V gene segment behaved as functional or pseudogenic. A later genetic analysis took genome-wide SNP genotypes for about 65% of the 666 donors and used that subset as a discovery cohort. Every repertoire in the discovery cohort had been generated on one and the same sequencing platform. The study aimed to test whether cataloging public T cell receptors could reveal signatures of past pathogen exposure. Using immunosequencing, the study profiled T cell repertoires from around 670 subjects and related those repertoires to cytomegalovirus serostatus. Across about 380 genotyped donors of the cohort, an average of roughly 200,000 unique TCR beta nucleotide sequences per donor were sequenced, and roughly a sixth of those sequences were non-productive. An early release covering more than 500 HLA-typed donors comprised 300 to 350 gigabases of sequencing data and some 79 million unique TCR sequences. Rather than drawing on any new phenotypic data, the later analysis identified candidate immune exposures from TCR beta sequences and the way those sequences occurred across donors. The genetic ancestry cluster associated with self-reported Caucasian donors included over 65% of the approximately 400 genotyped donors.

From a lookup of the germline V gene, CDR1 and CDR2 are SGHTA and FQGTGA. The CDR3, cysteine through phenylalanine, is 14 amino acids long. Here the CDR3 DNA is all that survives: 42 bases in frame from base 1. Cut back by 1 base and 10 bases, the V and J ends lie 14 bases apart. As to this clone: What this receptor recognizes is not known. The record has no base qualities; no much larger clone is one base away.

The cohort consisted of 600 or so healthy bone marrow donors. Cohort members were all nominally healthy when sampled, although unrecorded immune exposures were likely present. The donor was CMV seronegative and was included in the group of a few hundred seronegative cohort members. A peripheral blood sample was provided by each donor, and peripheral blood mononuclear cells were used for TCR beta sequencing. Genomic DNA was extracted from the blood cell samples with the Qiagen DNeasy Blood Extraction Kit. Summary of the overall study and its limitations: Because HLA typing was missing for some donors at each locus, association tests included only the typed subset. Presence/absence analyses assumed roughly uniform sequencing depth across donors, an assumption that may not hold. According to the authors, the approach could potentially be generalized to other disease states and immunological phenotypes. CMV serostatus was the only immune exposure information available for the cohort. An association between a missense DCLRE1C variant and V-gene and J-gene trimming of TCR beta chains was found in a later genetic analysis and replicated in an independent cohort. While some public TCRs were present in many individuals, most TCR sequences turned up only very rarely across donors. The classifier was reported to diagnose cytomegalovirus status with high specificity and sensitivity in both the original and validation cohorts. Some IMGT-functional V segments, including TRBV6-2 and TRBV6-3, could not be distinguished by the 87-base-pair reads and were therefore excluded. About 17 rarely observed V segments, including chromosome 9 orphons, were excluded from the earlier analysis of 550 to 700 of the donors because counts were too low. The cohort was sequenced for TCR beta chains only, and without alpha or paired-chain data the features that could be detected were limited. A later analysis found that most CMV-associated TCR beta chains appeared HLA-restricted, with HLA associations seemingly driven largely by CMV exposure. In a later analysis, several top co-occurrence clusters were reported to appear linked to parvovirus B19, influenza, CMV and Epstein-Barr virus. In a later analysis, the rate of TCR association differed among HLA loci, with DRB1 alleles having the most associated TCRs and HLA-C alleles having the fewest. In an earlier analysis of around 600 of the donors, most TCR beta V segments appeared in productive rearrangements about 87% or about 30% of the time, broadly matching IMGT annotations. The study listed 164 TCR beta chains as associated with cytomegalovirus. The sequencing pipeline was judged likely to have produced a cluster of highly shared sequence variants as a technical artifact. Compared with the approximately 670-donor mean, donors in an Asian-associated ancestry cluster had fewer N-insertions in productive TCRs, according to a later genetic analysis. A later analysis found that HLA-associated TCR beta chains were more clonally expanded and had lower generation probabilities than equally common non-associated chains. Correlated functional status among segregating V segments might be attributable to linkage disequilibrium, but an unknown experimental factor could not be ruled out. A further reported finding was that TCR beta sequences accurately predicted the HLA-A and HLA-B alleles for most subjects in the first cohort. When HLA alleles, especially DR and DQ, strongly co-occurred, attributing TCR associations to individual alleles was difficult. Specific HLA alleles were associated with over 15,000 TCR beta sequences at a false discovery rate of 0.05 in a later analysis. A few of the identified cytomegalovirus-associated TCR beta chains were confirmed in vitro to be specific for cytomegalovirus antigens.

Libraries were prepared through the immunoSEQ multiplex PCR assay. A mixture of 60 forward primers for TCR Vbeta segments and 13 reverse primers for TCR Jbeta segments was used in the multiplex PCR. Amplification of the CDR3 region of rearranged TCR beta genes was performed with a multiplex PCR assay on genomic DNA. On the Illumina HiSeq System, the amplified TCR beta libraries were sequenced as 87-base-pair reads. The study's processing was this. A later analysis tallied 75 million to 85 million unique TCR beta chains across the roughly 610 repertoires, and around 10 million of those chains were shared by two or more donors. Raw reads were error-corrected and collapsed into unique sequences with a nearest-neighbor algorithm that merged closely related sequences to remove PCR and sequencing errors. V, D and J gene segments were assigned by aligning CDR3 sequences to IMGT reference sequences. Each retained sequence needed at least a six-nucleotide match to both a V gene segment and a J gene segment. Rearrangements were called productive when the CDR3 lacked stop codons and stayed in frame with V and J; all others were non-productive. CDR3 was defined by IMGT convention, running from the second conserved V-encoded cysteine to the conserved J-encoded phenylalanine. In an earlier analysis of around 570 of the donors, sequences lacking an unambiguous match to a single V gene segment were excluded. An earlier analysis of around 600 of the donors classified V segments as functional when productive rearrangements were above 56.7% and as segregating when the standard deviation between donors was above 5%. A statistical classification framework was built to diagnose cytomegalovirus status from the catalog of TCR beta chain sequences. V and J gene assignment, in a later analysis, came from comparing TCR nucleotide sequences with IMGT/GENE-DB human TR gene sequences. Using the TCRdist pipeline, a later analysis assigned CDR3 sequences along with most-parsimonious VDJ recombination scenarios. In a later analysis, each TCR beta chain was defined by its CDR3 amino acid sequence together with its V-gene family, and reads lacking a unique V-gene family were excluded. To address suspected cross-contamination and a sequencing artifact, a later analysis removed a few hundred highly shared, low-generation-probability nucleotide sequences. A later analysis calculated a clonal expansion index for each public chain from normalized within-repertoire ranks of inferred template counts. In a later analysis, generation probabilities were computed with a VDJ recombination model fitted to out-of-frame rearrangements, and the resulting probabilities were checked against IGoR. In a later analysis, TCR-TCR, TCR-HLA and TCR-CMV co-occurrence was scored with hypergeometric tests, and a repertoire-size bias correction was applied to TCR pairs. In a later analysis, false discovery rates were estimated by permuting HLA or CMV assignments 20 times. In a later analysis, co-occurring TCRs were grouped using DBSCAN, with TCRdist sequence similarity added in when clustering inside HLA-allele-positive subsets. Co-occurrence clustering excluded repertoires with fewer than 30,000 or more than 120,000 public chains, plus five with anomalous nucleotide sharing. The immuneACCESS repertoire file appears here via TCRdb, limited to in-frame rearrangements. These files lack a portion of the clones; in checked studies, under half of the deficit traces to unresolved V genes, and the cause of the others is not known. V and J calls plus clone size are reproduced from that table; the DNA served to infer D and trimming. Across this sample there are 150,000 to 200,000 clones, with about 80% seen only once. The ten largest clones add up to roughly 0.76% of the sample.

The TCR comes from a woman in her thirties or forties in good health and CMV-seronegative. Sequences were obtained from PBMCs. Recombination linked TRBV7-3 to TRBJ2-1, and TRBD1 may be the D gene, going by 5 matching bases. The DNA is TGTGCCAGCAGCTTAAATCCTGGGGCGCGGGAGCAGTTCTTC. The translation is CASSLNPGAREQFF.